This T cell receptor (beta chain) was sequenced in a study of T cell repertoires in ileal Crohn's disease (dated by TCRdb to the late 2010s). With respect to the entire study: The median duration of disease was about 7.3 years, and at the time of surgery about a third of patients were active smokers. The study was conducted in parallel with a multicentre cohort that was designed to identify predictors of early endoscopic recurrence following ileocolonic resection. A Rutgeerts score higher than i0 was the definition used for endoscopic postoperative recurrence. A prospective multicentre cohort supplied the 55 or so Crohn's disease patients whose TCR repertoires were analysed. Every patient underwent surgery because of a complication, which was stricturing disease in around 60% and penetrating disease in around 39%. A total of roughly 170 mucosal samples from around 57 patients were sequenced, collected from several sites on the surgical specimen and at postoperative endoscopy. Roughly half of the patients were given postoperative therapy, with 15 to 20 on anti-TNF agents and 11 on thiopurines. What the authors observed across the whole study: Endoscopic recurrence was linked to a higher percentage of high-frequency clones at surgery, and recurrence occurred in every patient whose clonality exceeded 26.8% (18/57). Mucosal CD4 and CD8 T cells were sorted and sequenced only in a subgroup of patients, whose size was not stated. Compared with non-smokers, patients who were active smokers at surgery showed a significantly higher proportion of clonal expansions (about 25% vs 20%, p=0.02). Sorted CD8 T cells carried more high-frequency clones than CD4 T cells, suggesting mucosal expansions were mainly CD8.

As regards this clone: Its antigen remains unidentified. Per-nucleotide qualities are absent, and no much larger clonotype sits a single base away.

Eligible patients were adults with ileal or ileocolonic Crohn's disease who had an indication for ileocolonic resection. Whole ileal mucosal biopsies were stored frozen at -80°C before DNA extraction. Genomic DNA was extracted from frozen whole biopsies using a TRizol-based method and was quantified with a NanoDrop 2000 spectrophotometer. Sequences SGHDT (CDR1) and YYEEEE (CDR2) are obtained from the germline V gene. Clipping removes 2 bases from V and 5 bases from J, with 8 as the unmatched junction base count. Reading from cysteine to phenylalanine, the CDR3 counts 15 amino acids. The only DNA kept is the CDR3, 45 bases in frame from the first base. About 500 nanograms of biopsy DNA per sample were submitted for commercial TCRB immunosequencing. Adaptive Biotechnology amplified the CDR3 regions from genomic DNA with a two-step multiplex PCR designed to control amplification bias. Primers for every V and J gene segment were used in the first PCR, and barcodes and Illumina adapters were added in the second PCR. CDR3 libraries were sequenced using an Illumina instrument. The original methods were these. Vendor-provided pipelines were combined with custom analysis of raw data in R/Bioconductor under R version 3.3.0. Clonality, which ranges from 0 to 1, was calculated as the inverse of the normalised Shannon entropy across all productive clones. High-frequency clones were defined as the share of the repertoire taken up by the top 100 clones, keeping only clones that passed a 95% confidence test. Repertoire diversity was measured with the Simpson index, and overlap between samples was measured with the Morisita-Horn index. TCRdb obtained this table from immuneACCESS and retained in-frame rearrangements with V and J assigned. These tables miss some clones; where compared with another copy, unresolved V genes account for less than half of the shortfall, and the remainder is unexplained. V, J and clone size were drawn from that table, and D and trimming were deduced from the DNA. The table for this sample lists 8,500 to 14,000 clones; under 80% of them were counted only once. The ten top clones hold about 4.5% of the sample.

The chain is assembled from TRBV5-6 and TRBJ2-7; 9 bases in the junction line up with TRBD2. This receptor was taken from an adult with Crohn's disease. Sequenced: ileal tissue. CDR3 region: CASSFDVAGENEQYF. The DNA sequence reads TGTGCCAGCAGCTTTGATGTAGCGGGGGAGAACGAGCAGTACTTC. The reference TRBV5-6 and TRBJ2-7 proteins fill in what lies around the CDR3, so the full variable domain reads DAGVTQSPTHLIKTRGQQVTLRCSPKSGHDTVSWYQQALGQGPQFIFQYYEEEERQRGNFPDRFSGHQFPNYSSELNVNALLLGDSALYLCASSFDVAGENEQYFGPGTRLTVT.